Listed here is a single T cell receptor (beta chain). Its antigen is still unknown. The V segment lost 4 bases and the J segment 4 bases; nucleotides outside the gene matches: 5. Germline CDR1 is SGHDT and CDR2 is YYEEEE. This CDR3 has 14 amino acids. Each sorted population was over 95% pure. This record comes from a study of beta chain features in type 1 diabetes. General study findings and limits: Over-representation of high TCR-expressing cells was a possible consequence of cDNA sequencing. When Type 1 diabetes patients were examined, their TCRB CDR3s proved moderately but significantly shorter in all four CD4+ subsets.

Expressed TCRB transcripts were sequenced after all isolated RNA was converted to cDNA. The table came from immunoSEQ multiplex PCR; TCRdb's copy has only in-frame clones and leaves some out. Of approximately 340,000 clones listed, about 15% are singletons. Input material: naive CD4+ T cells from blood. The rearrangement uses TRBV5-6 and TRBJ1-1; 9 nucleotides line up with TRBD1. The receptor was isolated from a woman aged 18-30 years in good health. CDR3 nucleotide sequence: TGTGCCAGCAGCGAGGGACAGGGTGCCACTGAAGCTTTCTTT. It codes for CASSEGQGATEAFF. The full variable domain, with the rest looked up from reference TRBV5-6 and TRBJ1-1, is DAGVTQSPTHLIKTRGQQVTLRCSPKSGHDTVSWYQQALGQGPQFIFQYYEEEERQRGNFPDRFSGHQFPNYSSELNVNALLLGDSALYLCASSEGQGATEAFFGQGTRLTVV.